The 21 T cell receptor beta chains presented below share a single source sample, sequenced in a study of a mutant IDH1 vaccine in newly diagnosed glioma. No antigens are known for them. Method: immunoSEQ multiplex PCR; TCRdb's copy keeps in-frame clones and lacks some. This sample has tens of thousands of clones, with about 91% found just once. Time point in this sample: week 5, during vaccination. A single vaccine dose contained 300 ug of mutant IDH1 20-mer peptide, and topical imiquimod was used with it. Specimen: PBMCs, collected from a glioma patient whose treatment included an IDH1 peptide vaccine. The receptors were gathered from a woman aged 45-59 years with glioma.

This clone was seen more than once but under ten times. V is TRBV19 and J is TRBJ1-1, with D tentatively TRBD1 (5 bases). Trimming cost V 3 bases and J 5 bases, with 13 bases left between them. CDR1 and CDR2 (germline): LNHDA, SQIVND (reference sequence). The CDR3 has 14 residues. Here the CDR3 DNA reads TGTGCCAGTAGTATCAGGGCTAAGTTGACTGAAGCTTTCTTT. Translating it yields CASSIRAKLTEAFF. Full variable domain (missing parts from reference TRBV19 and TRBJ1-1): DGGITQSPKYLFRKEGQNVTLSCEQNLNHDAMYWYRQDPGQGLRLIYYSQIVNDFQKGDIAEGYSVSREKKESFPLTVTSAQKNPTAFYLCASSIRAKLTEAFFGQGTRLTVV.

The genes are TRBV19 and TRBJ2-1, with 8 bases matching TRBD1. The CDR3 is 16 residues long. After removal of 1 base from V and 5 bases from J, the junction contained 7 bases not matched to a gene. The germline V gene has CDR1 LNHDA and CDR2 SQIVND (reference sequence). The CDR3: CASSIVTGGSHNEQFF. The CDR3 DNA follows: TGTGCCAGTAGTATAGTTACAGGGGGGTCCCACAATGAGCAGTTCTTC. Using reference TRBV19 and TRBJ2-1 for the parts outside the CDR3, the full variable domain is DGGITQSPKYLFRKEGQNVTLSCEQNLNHDAMYWYRQDPGQGLRLIYYSQIVNDFQKGDIAEGYSVSREKKESFPLTVTSAQKNPTAFYLCASSIVTGGSHNEQFFGPGTRLTVL.

CDR3 region: CASSPSHTFYEQYF. Written as DNA, the CDR3 is TGTGCCAGCAGCCCATCACACACGTTCTACGAGCAGTACTTC. This chain links TRBV11-2 with TRBJ2-7; D unresolved. Per the germline V gene, CDR1 is SGHAT and CDR2 is FQNNGV. The V and J ends lost 5 bases and 3 bases respectively, with 14 bases between them. CDR3 length equals 14 residues.

This clone came up once. The chain has TRBV7-2 and TRBJ2-6; TRBD2 matches 7 bases. Germline CDR1 reads SGHTA; CDR2 reads FQGNSA. The V gene end was trimmed by 5 bases and the J gene end by 2 bases; junction bases not matched to a gene: 6. CDR3 length equals 16 residues. CDR3 sequence: CASSPQAGPGANVLTF. The CDR3 region has the DNA TGTGCCAGCAGCCCGCAAGCGGGGCCTGGGGCCAACGTCCTGACTTTC.

A single count supports this clone. The DNA of the CDR3 is TGTGCCAGCAGCCAAGATCGGGCAGACCGGATGAACACTGAAGCTTTCTTT. Translating it yields CASSQDRADRMNTEAFF. This chain connects TRBV4-2 to TRBJ1-1; no firm D call. Germline CDR1 reads LGHNA; CDR2 reads YNFKEQ. V was cut by 0 bases and J by 0 bases, with 14 bases left in between. This CDR3 spans 17 amino acids.

The chain recombines TRBV9 with TRBJ2-7; 10 nucleotides line up with TRBD1. V trimming: 0 bases; J trimming: 0 bases; junction bases outside the gene matches: 3. Germline CDR1 reads SGDLS; CDR2 reads YYNGEE. The CDR3 consists of 16 residues. The CDR3 protein is CASSVGGQGSSYEQYF. In DNA form, the CDR3 reads TGTGCCAGCAGCGTAGGGGGACAGGGGAGCTCCTACGAGCAGTACTTC.

The chain recombines TRBV5-8 with TRBJ1-5; maybe TRBD1 (5 bases). The CDR3 has 13 amino acids. Germline V gives CDR1 SGHTS, CDR2 YDEGEE. V lost 1 base to trimming and J lost 7 bases, with 9 bases between them. The CDR3 DNA follows: TGTGCCAGCAGCTTGTTGGGACCCCAGCCCCAGCATTTT. Its translation is CASSLLGPQPQHF.

The chain is built from TRBV5-4 and TRBJ2-7; 11 bases line up with TRBD1. The germline V gene encodes CDR1 SGHNT and CDR2 YYREEE (reference sequence). The CDR3 consists of 15 residues. Trimming took 2 bases from V and 6 from J; bases not matched to a gene: 7. The CDR3 nucleotides are TGTGCCAGCAGCTTACCGGGACAGGGGGGAACCGAGCAGTACTTC. Translation gives CASSLPGQGGTEQYF.

The rearrangement links TRBV6-1 to TRBJ1-2; perhaps TRBD1 as D (6 bases). The CDR3 has 15 amino acids. Deletions cut 1 base from V and 1 base from J, with 10 bases between. Germline V gene data show CDR1 as MNHNS and CDR2 as SASEGT. The CDR3 DNA reads TGTGCCAGCAGTGAAGTGGGGGACATTAACTATGGCTACACCTTC. Its translation is CASSEVGDINYGYTF.

The rearrangement uses TRBV2 and TRBJ1-6; no clear D. V lost 5 bases to trimming and J lost 7 bases, with 18 bases between them. Per germline, CDR1 SNHLY and CDR2 FYNNEI. The CDR3 is made up of 16 amino acids. In DNA form, the CDR3 reads TGTGCCAGCAGTAGGGAAGGTCTTAGAAGAAATTCACCCCTCCACTTT. Its translation: CASSREGLRRNSPLHF.

The genes are TRBV5-6 and TRBJ1-5; no definite D call. Trimming took off 0 bases at V and 11 bases at J, with 9 bases between the two ends. CDR1 and CDR2 from the germline V gene are SGHDT and YYEEEE. There are 12 residues in the CDR3. The CDR3 region is CASSLGSRAQHF. The CDR3 DNA reads as TGTGCCAGCAGCTTGGGCTCCCGGGCCCAGCATTTT.

This clone was recorded once. The chain joins TRBV4-1 to TRBJ1-6, with 8 bases that match TRBD1. The junction had 4 bases not matched to a gene; V was cut back by 0 bases and J by 6 bases. Germline V gene sequence: CDR1 MGHRA, CDR2 YSYEKL. This CDR3 region has 16 residues. The CDR3 here is CASSQDGQGINSPLHF. DNA of the CDR3: TGCGCCAGCAGCCAAGATGGACAGGGCATTAATTCACCCCTCCACTTT.

The chain combines TRBV19 with TRBJ2-7; possible D gene TRBD1, 5 bases. This CDR3 is 14 amino acids long. V gave up 1 base and J gave up 2 bases, with 9 bases separating them. CDR1 is LNHDA and CDR2 is SQIVND in the germline V gene (reference sequence). CDR3 nucleotide sequence: TGTGCCAGTAGTATAGGGGGCGGACCCTACGAGCAGTACTTC. It encodes CASSIGGGPYEQYF.

This clone appeared once. V and J are TRBV29-1 and TRBJ2-5; the D gene could be TRBD1 or TRBD2 (6 bases each). With 7 bases removed from V and 2 bases from J, the gap between germline ends came to 11 bases. This CDR3 spans 12 amino acids. The V gene's germline CDR1 is SQVTM and CDR2 ANQGSEA. CDR3 residues: CSGGAEQETQYF. Written as DNA, the CDR3 is TGCAGCGGGGGGGCCGAGCAAGAGACCCAGTACTTC.

This CDR3 is CASTRDRGGGQPQHF. The CDR3 nucleotides read TGTGCCAGCACCCGTGACCGGGGTGGAGGTCAGCCCCAGCATTTT. This sequence joins TRBV28 and TRBJ1-5, with D hard to call. CDR1 is MDHEN and CDR2 is SYDVKM in the germline V gene. Trimming cost V 7 bases and J 6 bases, with 19 bases left between them. This CDR3 is 15 amino acids long. Supplemented by reference TRBV28 and TRBJ1-5, the full variable domain reads DVKVTQSSRYLVKRTGEKVFLECVQDMDHENMFWYRQDPGLGLRLIYFSYDVKMKEKGDIPEGYSVSREKKERFSLILESASTNQTSMYLCASTRDRGGGQPQHFGDGTRLSIL.

This clone was seen a single time. The chain recombines TRBV28 with TRBJ1-6; unclear D gene. The CDR3 loop spans 13 amino acids. Germline CDR1 is MDHEN and CDR2 is SYDVKM. Trimming shortened V by 4 bases and J by 12 bases, and 13 bases separated the two germline ends. The CDR3 nucleotides read TGTGCCAGCAGTTCCCCCTTCGCCGAACCCCTCCACTTT. Encoded protein: CASSSPFAEPLHF.

The V call is TRBV14, the J call TRBJ2-5; 8 nucleotides match TRBD1. This CDR3 has 14 residues. Trimming at V came to 6 bases and at J to 5 bases, leaving 8 bases not matched to a gene. Per germline, CDR1 SGHDN and CDR2 FVKESK. The CDR3 sequence is CASSPRTGYETQYF. The CDR3 nucleotides read TGTGCCAGCAGTCCGAGGACAGGGTACGAGACCCAGTACTTC.

The V gene is TRBV5-1, the J gene TRBJ2-7; 16 nucleotides line up with TRBD2. The CDR3 runs to 20 residues. With V trimmed by 0 bases and J by 0 bases, 9 bases remained unmatched. The germline V gene encodes CDR1 SGHRS and CDR2 YFSETQ. The CDR3 region is CASSLASTGTSGGGSYEQYF. The CDR3 nucleotides read TGCGCCAGCAGCTTGGCGAGCACCGGGACTAGCGGGGGGGGCTCCTACGAGCAGTACTTC. Complete variable domain (other parts from reference TRBV5-1 and TRBJ2-7): KAGVTQTPRYLIKTRGQQVTLSCSPISGHRSVSWYQQTPGQGLQFLFEYFSETQRNKGNFPGRFSGRQFSNSRSEMNVSTLELGDSALYLCASSLASTGTSGGGSYEQYFGPGTRLTVT.

This chain joins TRBV5-1 and TRBJ1-2; weak D call: TRBD1 (6 bases). Germline V gene sequence: CDR1 SGHRS, CDR2 YFSETQ. V lost 5 bases, J lost 5 bases, and 25 bases lay in between. This CDR3 is 17 amino acids long. This CDR3 is CASSRTGGEVGGYGYTF. DNA for the CDR3: TGCGCCAGCAGTCGGACGGGGGGCGAAGTAGGAGGGTATGGCTACACCTTC. Full variable domain (rest looked up from reference TRBV5-1 and TRBJ1-2): KAGVTQTPRYLIKTRGQQVTLSCSPISGHRSVSWYQQTPGQGLQFLFEYFSETQRNKGNFPGRFSGRQFSNSRSEMNVSTLELGDSALYLCASSRTGGEVGGYGYTFGSGTRLTVV.

The chain carries TRBV7-9 and TRBJ1-4, with 9 bases fitting TRBD1. With 1 base clipped from V and 6 bases from J, the junction kept 0 bases outside the gene matches. CDR1 and CDR2 (germline): SEHNR, FQNEAQ (reference sequence). The CDR3 loop spans 14 amino acids. The CDR3 nucleotides are TGTGCCAGCAGCTTAGGACAGGGGGATGAAAAACTGTTTTTT. Translating gives CASSLGQGDEKLFF.

V usage is TRBV9 and J usage is TRBJ2-2; 8 nucleotides agree with TRBD1. V gave up 8 bases and J gave up 1 base; unmatched junction bases: 13. The CDR3 totals 17 residues. Germline values: CDR1 SGDLS, CDR2 YYNGEE. CDR3 region: CASQRQGLDWNTGELFF. The CDR3, as DNA: TGTGCCAGTCAGAGACAGGGGCTCGACTGGAACACCGGGGAGCTGTTTTTT.